These 31 T cell receptor beta chains share one sample of origin, sequenced in a study of vaccination effects on CD4 cells after COVID-19. Data came from immunoSEQ multiplex PCR; TCRdb stores just in-frame clones and leaves some out. Of approximately 38,000 clones detected, approximately 70% appear once; the ten largest clones hold 7% to 8%. Subsequent to a culture period of approximately 11 days, CD4+ T cells were isolated. Participants got two doses of BNT162b2 or mRNA-1273 vaccine. Their antigens remain unidentified. The sample consisted of CD4+ T cells from PBMCs cultured without peptide, taken after COVID-19 vaccination. The receptors originated from a human donor who received a COVID-19 vaccine.

This chain connects TRBV25-1 to TRBJ2-7; D gene ambiguous. V dropped 3 bases and J dropped 5 bases, with 14 bases sitting between them. This CDR3 has 14 amino acids. The germline V gene has CDR1 MGHDK and CDR2 SYGVNS. CDR3 bases: TGTGCCAGCAGTGACAGGTTCCTCGGGCACGAGCAGTACTTC. Protein: CASSDRFLGHEQYF.

The gene calls are TRBV10-2 and TRBJ2-1; no reliable D call. With 6 bases removed from V and 0 bases from J, the gap between germline ends came to 12 bases. Germline V gives CDR1 WSHSY, CDR2 SAAADI. This CDR3 has 15 residues. CDR3 in amino acids: CASRLVRSSYNEQFF. As DNA, the CDR3 is TGCGCCAGCAGGCTGGTAAGGAGCTCCTACAATGAGCAGTTCTTC.

The chain recombines TRBV14 with TRBJ1-2; 7 bases agree with TRBD1. This CDR3 is 17 amino acids long. Germline V lookup: CDR1 SGHDN, CDR2 FVKESK. Trimming cost V 7 bases and J 4 bases; bases outside gene matches: 18. This chain's CDR3 is CASTPGTAIGNSYGYTF. CDR3 bases: TGTGCCAGCACACCCGGGACAGCCATCGGAAATTCCTATGGCTACACCTTC.

The V and J genes are TRBV2 and TRBJ2-3; D is perhaps TRBD2 (5 bases). CDR1 is SNHLY, CDR2 FYNNEI, per germline. There are 12 residues in the CDR3. V was trimmed by 4 bases and J by 3 bases, leaving 5 bases between them. The CDR3 here is CASSGGTDTQYF. For the CDR3, the DNA is TGTGCCAGCAGTGGAGGGACAGATACGCAGTATTTT.

The rearrangement uses TRBV19 and TRBJ1-2; D may be TRBD1 (6 bases). Per the germline V gene, CDR1 is LNHDA and CDR2 is SQIVND (reference sequence). This CDR3 has 12 amino acids. Trimming cost V 6 bases and J 4 bases, with 9 bases left between them. Written as DNA, the CDR3 is TGTGCCAGTAGACAGGGCCTCTATGGCTACACCTTC. Translation: CASRQGLYGYTF.

The chain recombines TRBV7-9 with TRBJ2-3; 8 bases fit TRBD2. The V gene's germline CDR1 is SEHNR and CDR2 FQNEAQ (reference sequence). The CDR3 runs to 14 residues. Trimming took 1 base from V and 4 from J; bases not matched to a gene: 1. The CDR3 DNA reads TGTGCCAGCAGCTTAGAACTAGCGGCAGATACGCAGTATTTT. Translating gives CASSLELAADTQYF.

This clone was counted only a few times. V gene TRBV5-4 combines with J gene TRBJ1-1; 11 nucleotides agree with TRBD1. This CDR3 region has 15 residues. V lost 0 bases to trimming and J lost 6 bases; unmatched junction nucleotides: 4. The germline gives CDR1 SGHNT, CDR2 YYREEE (reference sequence). CDR3 in DNA: TGTGCCAGCAGCTTGGTTGGACAGGGGGCGGCTGAAGCTTTCTTT. Translation gives CASSLVGQGAAEAFF.

The rearrangement uses TRBV2 and TRBJ2-7; 9 nucleotides align to TRBD1. From germline, CDR1 is SNHLY and CDR2 FYNNEI. The CDR3 totals 14 residues. After removal of 1 base from V and 5 bases from J, the junction contained 3 bases not matched to a gene. The DNA for the CDR3 is TGTGCCAGCAGTGAAGGGGACAGGGCCCACGAGCAGTACTTC. Translated, it gives CASSEGDRAHEQYF.

This chain links TRBV5-1 with TRBJ1-5; possible D gene TRBD1, 5 bases. Germline V CDR1 and CDR2: SGHRS, YFSETQ. Trimming took off 3 bases at V and 6 bases at J, with 10 bases between the two ends. The CDR3 is made up of 13 amino acids. The CDR3 here is CASSWDGGQPQHF. In DNA form, the CDR3 reads TGCGCCAGCAGCTGGGACGGCGGTCAGCCCCAGCATTTT.

The rearrangement joins TRBV3-1 (or the pseudogene TRBV3-2) to TRBJ1-1; 10 bases align to TRBD1. Germline-derived CDR1 and CDR2 are LGHDT and YNNKEL (reference sequence). The CDR3 runs to 17 residues. The junction had 14 bases not matched to a gene; V was cut back by 4 bases and J by 6 bases. Here the CDR3 DNA reads TGTGCCAGCAGCCTTGACAGGGGGCATGGTGGTGGGCCTGAAGCTTTCTTT. It is translated as CASSLDRGHGGGPEAFF.

The rearrangement joins TRBV11-2 to TRBJ2-6; no definite D call. Germline assignment: CDR1 SGHAT and CDR2 FQNNGV. V was clipped by 6 bases and J by 0 bases, with 3 bases between them. The CDR3 has 13 residues. The CDR3 region is CASRFSGANVLTF. Written as DNA, the CDR3 is TGTGCCAGCAGGTTCTCTGGGGCCAACGTCCTGACTTTC.

This clone was picked up a small number of times. The genes are TRBV11-2 and TRBJ1-4, with D perhaps matching TRBD1 (5 bases). The V end lost 4 bases, the J end lost 12 bases, and 12 bases lay between the germline ends. The CDR3 consists of 12 residues. Germline CDR1 SGHAT, CDR2 FQNNGV. CDR3 residues: CASSYPQEELFF. The CDR3 DNA sequence: TGTGCCAGCAGCTACCCACAGGAGGAACTGTTTTTT.

This clone was counted a few times. This sequence joins TRBV27 and TRBJ1-1; D may be TRBD1 (5 bases). This CDR3 comprises 13 residues. Per the germline V gene, CDR1 is MNHEY and CDR2 is SMNVEV (reference sequence). Trimming took off 5 bases at V and 5 bases at J, with 12 bases between the two ends. CDR3 nucleotides: TGTGCCAGCAGTCCCAGGGTATTGACTGAAGCTTTCTTT. It translates to CASSPRVLTEAFF.

This chain uses TRBV2 with TRBJ1-1; no definite D call. CDR1 is SNHLY and CDR2 is FYNNEI in the germline V gene. The ends were cut back, 5 bases at V and 4 bases at J, with 8 bases in the middle. The CDR3 is made up of 12 amino acids. The CDR3 protein is CASSYHSTEAFF. The DNA for the CDR3 is TGTGCCAGCAGTTACCACAGCACTGAAGCTTTCTTT.

V and J are TRBV30 and TRBJ1-4, with D unclear. In germline, CDR1 is GTSNPN, CDR2 SVGIG (reference sequence). Between the trimmed V and J ends, which lost 3 bases and 5 bases, there was a span of 10 bases. The CDR3 is made up of 13 amino acids. The CDR3 DNA is TGTGCCTGGAGGAGGATCCGAAATGAAAAACTGTTTTTT. Residues: CAWRRIRNEKLFF.

The V gene is TRBV10-2, the J gene TRBJ1-5; 7 bases map to TRBD1. J gave up 0 bases and V 5 bases, and 10 bases lay outside the gene matches. CDR1 and CDR2 from the germline V gene are WSHSY and SAAADI. CDR3 length equals 17 residues. CDR3 coding DNA: TGCGCCAGCAGTTTCGGGACAGACTTCTATAGCAATCAGCCCCAGCATTTT. Amino acids: CASSFGTDFYSNQPQHF.

The chain has TRBV3-1 (or the pseudogene TRBV3-2) and TRBJ2-7; 9 bases match TRBD2. After removal of 1 base from V and 3 bases from J, the junction contained 1 base not matched to a gene. The CDR3 runs 14 residues. Germline V CDR1 and CDR2: LGHDT, YNNKEL (reference sequence). This CDR3 reads CASSQGLADYEQYF. The CDR3 DNA sequence: TGTGCCAGCAGCCAAGGACTAGCGGACTACGAGCAGTACTTC.

This clone was picked up one time. This chain joins TRBV9 and TRBJ2-7, with a possible D match to TRBD1 (5 bases). The CDR3 contains 13 residues. Trimming pared 10 bases from V and 2 bases from J, leaving 16 bases between. CDR1 is SGDLS, CDR2 YYNGEE, per germline. CDR3 DNA: TGTGCCTGTTGGGGCAACCTCACCTACGAGCAGTACTTC. Amino acid sequence: CACWGNLTYEQYF. Variable domain in full (rest from reference TRBV9 and TRBJ2-7): DSGVTQTPKHLITATGQRVTLRCSPRSGDLSVYWYQQSLDQGLQFLIQYYNGEERAKGNILERFSAQQFPDLHSELNLSSLELGDSALYFCACWGNLTYEQYFGPGTRLTVT.

This clone has more than one count but fewer than ten. The chain uses TRBV19 and TRBJ1-5; D ambiguous. There are 15 residues in the CDR3. Germline V gene lookup returns CDR1 LNHDA and CDR2 SQIVND (reference sequence). Trimming cost V 8 bases and J 1 base, with 15 bases left between them. The CDR3 DNA reads as TGTGCCAGTCGACTTTGGGGTCGGAGCAATCAGCCCCAGCATTTT. Protein sequence: CASRLWGRSNQPQHF.

J is TRBJ1-2 and V is TRBV27; 8 bases are a match to TRBD1. Looked up from germline, CDR1 is MNHEY and CDR2 is SMNVEV (reference sequence). The CDR3 is 14 residues long. V was pared by 2 bases and J by 2 bases, with 1 base of the junction left unmatched. CDR3 nucleotide sequence: TGTGCCAGCAGTTTACAGGGGGCCAACTATGGCTACACCTTC. Protein sequence: CASSLQGANYGYTF.

The rearrangement uses TRBV12-3 or TRBV12-4 and TRBJ2-3; 8 bases are shared with TRBD2. Trimming took 8 bases from V and 7 from J; bases not matched to a gene: 8. The CDR3 covers 13 residues. The CDR3 DNA sequence: TGTGCCAGCCAGTCGGGAGGGCTCCATACGCAGTATTTT. Translation gives CASQSGGLHTQYF.

This clone was seen more than once but under ten times. The chain links TRBV29-1 to TRBJ1-2; 7 positions agree with TRBD1. The J segment lost 3 bases and the V segment lost 3 bases, leaving 1 base of the junction unmatched. Germline V CDR1 and CDR2: SQVTM, ANQGSEA. The CDR3 length is 12 residues. The DNA for the CDR3 is TGCAGCGTTGACCAGGGGGACTATGGCTACACCTTC. It codes for CSVDQGDYGYTF.

The J gene is TRBJ2-3, the V gene TRBV18, with TRBD2 as a possible D gene (5 bases). V shed 6 bases and J shed 6 bases, with 16 bases lying between them. The CDR3 runs to 14 residues. Germline V gene sequence: CDR1 KGHSH, CDR2 LQKENI. CDR3: CASSGRRGSDTQYF. The DNA of the CDR3 is TGTGCCAGCTCGGGCCGCCGGGGATCGGATACGCAGTATTTT. Supplemented by reference TRBV18 and TRBJ2-3, the full variable domain reads NAGVMQNPRHLVRRRGQEARLRCSPMKGHSHVYWYRQLPEEGLKFMVYLQKENIIDESGMPKERFSAEFPKEGPSILRIQQVVRGDSAAYFCASSGRRGSDTQYFGPGTRLTVL.

This sequence joins TRBV19 and TRBJ1-6, with 8 bases fitting TRBD1. The germline gives CDR1 LNHDA, CDR2 SQIVND (reference sequence). V trimming: 10 bases; J trimming: 6 bases; junction bases outside the gene matches: 11. The CDR3 is 15 residues long. CDR3 nucleotides: TGTGCCACCAAGCCGGGACAGGCGATTAATTCACCCCTCCACTTT. It encodes CATKPGQAINSPLHF.

The chain couples TRBV6-5 to TRBJ1-2; 7 bases match TRBD1. Trimming took 9 bases from V and 4 from J; bases not matched to a gene: 8. Germline CDR1 reads MNHEY; CDR2 reads SVGAGI. The CDR3 covers 13 residues. CDR3 sequence reads: CASRADRAYGYTF. The DNA for the CDR3 is TGTGCCAGTCGCGCTGACAGGGCCTATGGCTACACCTTC.

This clone is judged large. The chain uses TRBV2 and TRBJ1-6; D gene uncertain. The germline V gene has CDR1 SNHLY and CDR2 FYNNEI. The V and J ends lost 2 bases and 10 bases respectively, with 15 bases between them. CDR3 length equals 15 residues. The CDR3 here is CASSEQKGSGSPLHF. CDR3 nucleotide sequence: TGTGCCAGCAGTGAACAGAAAGGGAGTGGGTCACCCCTCCACTTT.

The V call is TRBV9, the J call TRBJ2-7, with a tentative D call TRBD2 (6 bases). V lost 3 bases to trimming and J lost 2 bases, with 15 bases between them. In germline, CDR1 is SGDLS, CDR2 YYNGEE. The CDR3 covers 15 residues. The CDR3 coding sequence is TGTGCCAGCAGCGCCCCCGGTAGCGGAGCCTACGAGCAGTACTTC. The encoded protein is CASSAPGSGAYEQYF.

The chain recombines TRBV29-1 with TRBJ1-1; D is unclear. The V gene lost 1 base and the J gene lost 0 bases, with 9 bases spanning the gap. Germline lookup yields CDR1 SQVTM and CDR2 ANQGSEA. The CDR3 sequence is 14 residues long. The CDR3 DNA is TGCAGCGTTGAAGCCCGGATGATGAACACTGAAGCTTTCTTT. Translated, it gives CSVEARMMNTEAFF. The complete variable domain, with remaining parts taken from reference TRBV29-1 and TRBJ1-1, reads SAVISQKPSRDICQRGTSLTIQCQVDSQVTMMFWYRQQPGQSLTLIATANQGSEATYESGFVIDKFPISRPNLTFSTLTVSNMSPEDSSIYLCSVEARMMNTEAFFGQGTRLTVV.

The rearrangement links TRBV19 to TRBJ1-2, with D unclear. CDR3 length: 15 residues. V shed 1 base and J shed 1 base, with 10 bases lying between them. Germline V CDR1 and CDR2: LNHDA, SQIVND (reference sequence). The CDR3 sequence: CASSIANGINYGYTF. CDR3 nucleotides: TGTGCCAGTAGTATAGCTAACGGAATTAACTATGGCTACACCTTC.

The chain couples TRBV12-3 or TRBV12-4 to TRBJ2-7; D remains unclear. This CDR3 region has 12 residues. V was trimmed by 5 bases and J by 7 bases, leaving 12 bases between them. CDR3 protein: CASSLESLEQYF. The CDR3 region has the DNA TGTGCCAGCAGTCTAGAGTCGCTGGAGCAGTACTTC.

This clone appeared a few times. The V call is TRBV7-2, the J call TRBJ2-3, with D unclear. The length of the CDR3 is 16 residues. V lost 1 base to trimming and J lost 2 bases, with 13 bases between them. Germline V gene sequence: CDR1 SGHTA, CDR2 FQGNSA. The CDR3 DNA follows: TGTGCCAGCAGCTTAGGGTTTTGGTCTGACACAGATACGCAGTATTTT. Protein product: CASSLGFWSDTDTQYF.